The 15 T cell receptor beta chains below come from one sample, sequenced in a study of T cells after yellow fever vaccination. From the 5' RACE reads, TCRdb called clonotypes with MiXCR, one entry per CDR3 protein. The sample consists of roughly 250,000 distinct CDR3 sequences, approximately 12% of them appearing once. The sequencing used CD4+ T cells sorted from PBMCs, collected 45 days after the yellow fever booster vaccination. Receptors originate from a man younger than 40 who received the YFV17D yellow fever vaccine.

Remarks on this clonotype: At one end, the junction sequence differs from germline, possibly due to a read error. V is TRBV20-1 and J is TRBJ1-5, with D hard to call. This CDR3 spans 15 amino acids. The germline gives CDR1 DFQATT, CDR2 SNEGSKA (reference sequence). For the CDR3, the DNA is TGCAGTGCTAGAGATCTTCGGGATAGCAATCAGCGCCAGCATTTT. Amino acid sequence: CSARDLRDSNQRQHF.

This rearrangement joins TRBV3-1 to TRBJ2-4; 14 bases line up with TRBD2. Germline V gene sequence: CDR1 LGHDT, CDR2 YNNKEL (reference sequence). CDR3 length equals 16 residues. J lost 9 bases, V lost 4 bases, and 8 bases had no gene match. The CDR3 loop reads CASSLGGLAGGGIQYF. The CDR3 region has the DNA TGTGCCAGCAGCCTGGGTGGACTAGCGGGAGGAGGCATTCAGTACTTC.

Turning to this clonotype: The missing conserved phenylalanine or tryptophan at the end of this CDR3 makes a read error likely. The DNA is omitted, as the CDR3 cannot be located on it reliably, and the CDR3 follows TCRdb's listing. The chain is built from TRBV20-1 and TRBJ2-1; the table assigns TRBD1, which was not confirmed against the DNA. Germline-derived CDR1 and CDR2 are DFQATT and SNEGSKA (reference sequence). The CDR3 length equals 13 residues, ends included. This CDR3 is CSARDHLTGTPTS.

The chain employs TRBV18 and TRBJ1-2, with D uncertain. CDR1 is KGHSH, CDR2 LQKENI, per germline. The CDR3 contains 17 residues. Trimming stripped 0 bases from V and 3 bases from J, with 17 bases between. This CDR3 is CASSPPLTDPYDYGYTF. The CDR3 bases are TGTGCCAGCTCACCACCGTTAACAGACCCCTATGACTATGGCTACACCTTC.

The chain combines TRBV29-1 with TRBJ2-5; D is uncertain. V lost 8 bases, J lost 7 bases, and 20 bases lay in between. Germline V gives CDR1 SQVTM, CDR2 ANQGSEA. The CDR3 runs 13 residues. The CDR3 DNA reads as TGCAGCCTGAAATTGTCAGTTAGAGGGACCCAGTACTTC. Translated: CSLKLSVRGTQYF.

The chain combines TRBV7-3 with TRBJ2-2; 8 bases are shared with TRBD2. Trimming cost V 3 bases and J 2 bases; bases outside gene matches: 5. CDR1 is SGHTA and CDR2 is FQGTGA in the germline V gene. This CDR3 spans 16 amino acids. The chain's CDR3 is CASSLLAGRNTGELFF. The CDR3 region has the DNA TGTGCCAGCAGCTTGTTAGCGGGAAGAAACACCGGGGAGCTGTTTTTT.

Notes on this clonotype: At one boundary the junction diverges from the germline segment, which might be a read error. V usage is TRBV20-1 and J usage is TRBJ2-3, with a weak D call TRBD2 (6 bases). The CDR3 has 13 residues. Germline V CDR1 and CDR2: DFQATT, SNEGSKA (reference sequence). The CDR3 loop reads CSASGEATNTQYF. The CDR3 coding sequence is TGCAGTGCTTCGGGGGAGGCCACAAATACGCAGTATTTT.

This chain joins TRBV6-1 and TRBJ2-2; D ambiguous. This CDR3 has 14 amino acids. The germline V gene has CDR1 MNHNS and CDR2 SASEGT. Trimming removed 3 bases at V and 0 bases at J, with 5 bases between. The CDR3 bases are TGTGCCAGCAGTGATACCCCGAACACCGGGGAGCTGTTTTTT. This gives the protein CASSDTPNTGELFF.

This clonotype was observed a handful of times. The chain carries TRBV11-2 and TRBJ2-7, with D perhaps TRBD1 (6 bases). Germline V CDR1 and CDR2: SGHAT, FQNNGV. The CDR3 is 18 amino acids. V shed 5 bases and J shed 0 bases, with 23 bases lying between them. The CDR3 is CASSTEGGLGASSYEQYF. The CDR3 DNA sequence: TGTGCCAGCAGCACAGAAGGGGGTCTTGGTGCTAGCTCCTACGAGCAGTACTTC.

The chain couples TRBV20-1 to TRBJ2-5; TRBD1 matches 9 bases. The germline V gene encodes CDR1 DFQATT and CDR2 SNEGSKA (reference sequence). V gave up 3 bases and J gave up 7 bases; unmatched junction bases: 9. The CDR3 has 14 amino acids. The CDR3, as DNA: TGCAGTGCTAGTGCTGGACAGGGGAAAGGGACCCAGTACTTC. Encoded protein: CSASAGQGKGTQYF.

At least ten counts were recorded for this clonotype. The genes are TRBV7-2 and TRBJ2-7, with 10 bases lining up with TRBD2. Germline V gene data show CDR1 as SGHTA and CDR2 as FQGNSA. V trimming: 1 base; J trimming: 2 bases; junction bases outside the gene matches: 5. There are 16 residues in the CDR3. The CDR3 here is CASSLEAGGSTYEQYF. The CDR3 DNA is TGTGCCAGCAGCTTAGAAGCGGGAGGGTCGACCTACGAGCAGTACTTC.

The chain links TRBV5-1 to TRBJ2-7, with D unresolved. V was trimmed by 3 bases and J by 2 bases, leaving 12 bases between them. Germline-derived CDR1 and CDR2 are SGHRS and YFSETQ. The CDR3 has 14 amino acids. The CDR3 reads CASSSGWGPYEQYF. For the CDR3, the DNA is TGCGCCAGCAGCTCTGGCTGGGGTCCCTACGAGCAGTACTTC.

A few counts support this clonotype. This chain connects TRBV29-1 to TRBJ2-1; perhaps TRBD1 as D (5 bases). CDR3 length equals 11 residues. Germline-derived CDR1 and CDR2 are SQVTM and ANQGSEA. Trimming took 3 bases from V and 8 from J, leaving 8 bases between them. This CDR3 is CSVEVRDEQFF. CDR3 sequence (DNA): TGCAGCGTTGAGGTCAGGGATGAGCAGTTCTTC.

This clonotype has just a few counts. The gene calls are TRBV7-2 and TRBJ1-5; no firm D call. The V and J ends lost 1 base and 2 bases respectively, with 9 bases between them. The CDR3 is 15 amino acids. Germline V CDR1 and CDR2: SGHTA, FQGNSA. The chain's CDR3 is CASSLVSSGNQPQHF. Here the CDR3 DNA reads TGTGCCAGCAGCTTAGTGTCATCGGGCAATCAGCCCCAGCATTTT.

This clonotype was detected ten times or more. The V call is TRBV20-1, the J call TRBJ2-7, with 11 positions matching TRBD2. The CDR3 loop spans 16 amino acids. Trimming cost V 1 base and J 5 bases; bases outside gene matches: 10. Germline CDR1 reads DFQATT; CDR2 reads SNEGSKA (reference sequence). CDR3 nucleotides: TGCAGTGCTAGAGTCCTAGCGGGAGGACCAATCCACGAGCAGTACTTC. It is translated as CSARVLAGGPIHEQYF.